This paragraph covers one T cell receptor beta chain sequence. One entry per CDR3 protein results from TCRdb running MiXCR on the RT-PCR reads. The sample holds roughly 230,000 distinct CDR3 sequences, approximately 14% seen once. J lost 4 bases, V lost 4 bases, and 12 bases had no gene match. This CDR3 comprises 17 residues. Germline lookup yields CDR1 MGHRA and CDR2 YSYEKL. The sample is drawn from a study of patients and donors after allogeneic stem cell transplantation. This rearrangement joins TRBV4-1 to TRBJ2-3; 9 positions match TRBD1. The sample comprised blood, either unsorted or a sorted T cell fraction (not recorded which). The sequence came from a human donor who was either an allogeneic HSCT recipient or a stem cell or donor lymphocyte infusion donor (not recorded which). It is not recorded whose cells these are; they may come from a transplant donor. In nucleotides, the CDR3 is TGCGCCAGCAGCCGGGGCTCCGGGACAGGGATGGCAGATACGCAGTATTTT. Amino acids: CASSRGSGTGMADTQYF.